Shown below are 4 T cell receptor beta chains from a single sample sequenced in a study of early T cells in non-severe SARS-CoV-2 infection. TCRdb re-called the 5' RACE reads with MiXCR, one entry per CDR3 protein. The repertoire has over 50,000 distinct CDR3 sequences, 15% of them found once; the top ten carry roughly 10%. Sequenced material: whole blood, taken at baseline. The receptors stem from an adult who was a healthcare worker with PCR-confirmed SARS-CoV-2 infection or an uninfected control (not recorded which).

This clonotype appeared a few times. The chain joins TRBV6-2 or TRBV6-3 to TRBJ2-3; TRBD1 matches 7 bases. Germline-derived CDR1 and CDR2 are MNHEY and SVGEGT. V trimming: 8 bases; J trimming: 1 base; junction bases outside the gene matches: 3. The CDR3 extends over 13 amino acids. CDR3 sequence (DNA): TGTGCCAGCCGAGGGACAGGCACAGATACGCAGTATTTT. This gives the protein CASRGTGTDTQYF.

This clonotype has ten or more counts. The chain is built from TRBV19 and TRBJ2-2; D unresolved. Trimming stripped 1 base from V and 5 bases from J, with 8 bases between. Germline-derived CDR1 and CDR2 are LNHDA and SQIVND (reference sequence). The CDR3 loop spans 14 amino acids. The DNA for the CDR3 is TGTGCCAGTAGTATAGGGTTTGCAACCGGGGAGCTGTTTTTT. Translated, it gives CASSIGFATGELFF. Supplemented by reference TRBV19 and TRBJ2-2, the full variable domain reads DGGITQSPKYLFRKEGQNVTLSCEQNLNHDAMYWYRQDPGQGLRLIYYSQIVNDFQKGDIAEGYSVSREKKESFPLTVTSAQKNPTAFYLCASSIGFATGELFFGEGSRLTVL.

This clonotype appeared a few times. The V call is TRBV10-3, the J call TRBJ2-1, with D possibly TRBD1 on 6 matching bases. The CDR3 has 13 residues. Germline CDR1 ENHRY, CDR2 SYGVKD. V lost 8 bases and J 1 base, leaving 9 bases between the germline ends. CDR3 region: CAIADRSYNEQFF. The DNA of the CDR3 is TGTGCCATCGCGGACAGATCCTACAATGAGCAGTTCTTC.

This clonotype was detected a few times. The V gene is TRBV20-1, the J gene TRBJ2-1, with 11 bases that match TRBD2. CDR3 size: 16 residues. Germline CDR1 is DFQATT and CDR2 is SNEGSKA (reference sequence). V dropped 2 bases and J dropped 8; count of bases not matched to a gene: 11. CDR3 sequence (DNA): TGCAGTGCTAGATCCTTTACTAGCGGGAGAAGCTATGAGCAGTTCTTC. Translation gives CSARSFTSGRSYEQFF.